The 14 T cell receptor beta chains below come from one sample, sequenced in a study of T-cell reconstitution after alpha-beta-depleted transplantation in children. Study conclusions and caveats: A year post-transplant, T-cell counts and diversity derived mostly from newly produced T cells.

The authors prepared the TCRbeta library with unique molecular identifiers. TCRdb re-analysed the PCR reads in MiXCR, keeping a single row per CDR3 protein. The sample holds about 290,000 distinct CDR3 sequences, roughly 7.8% seen once. The antigens for these receptors are not known. Sequenced here: peripheral blood, sampled 360 days after TCRalphabeta/CD19-depleted stem cell transplant. The receptors come from a female patient aged 2-9 years who had a stem cell transplant for Fanconi anemia, so the T cells may come from the graft donor.

V and J are TRBV7-3 and TRBJ2-7; D might be TRBD2 (6 bases). Trimming shortened V by 3 bases and J by 5 bases, and 11 bases separated the two germline ends. The V gene's germline CDR1 is SGHTA and CDR2 FQGTGA. This CDR3 spans 13 amino acids. This CDR3 is CASSFLPSDEQYF. Here the CDR3 DNA reads TGTGCCAGCAGCTTCCTCCCTAGCGACGAGCAGTACTTC.

In this sample, this clonotype turned up a few times. The rearrangement uses TRBV7-9 and TRBJ2-1, with 9 nucleotides matching TRBD2. The CDR3 has 15 amino acids. J gave up 10 bases and V 2 bases, and 9 bases lay outside the gene matches. Looked up from germline, CDR1 is SEHNR and CDR2 is FQNEAQ (reference sequence). The chain's CDR3 is CASSLSGGGVEEQFF. CDR3 coding DNA: TGTGCCAGCAGCTTATCTGGCGGGGGGGTTGAGGAGCAGTTCTTC. Filled out from reference TRBV7-9 and TRBJ2-1, the complete variable domain reads DTGVSQNPRHKITKRGQNVTFRCDPISEHNRLYWYRQTLGQGPEFLTYFQNEAQLEKSRLLSDRFSAERPKGSFSTLEIQRTEQGDSAMYLCASSLSGGGVEEQFFGPGTRLTVL.

The V gene is TRBV30, the J gene TRBJ2-1; D might be TRBD1 (5 bases). Trimming shortened V by 0 bases and J by 8 bases, and 17 bases separated the two germline ends. The CDR3 is made up of 15 amino acids. From germline, CDR1 is GTSNPN and CDR2 SVGIG (reference sequence). The DNA for the CDR3 is TGTGCCTGGAGTGTAAGGACACCTACGTACCATGAGCAGTTCTTC. Translated: CAWSVRTPTYHEQFF.

This clonotype was seen a handful of times. This chain uses TRBV20-1 with TRBJ2-7; 7 positions agree with TRBD2. The CDR3 spans 16 residues. Losses at the gene ends were 0 bases for V and 2 bases for J; bases not matched to a gene: 10. The V gene's germline CDR1 is DFQATT and CDR2 SNEGSKA (reference sequence). CDR3 DNA sequence: TGCAGTGCTAGAGAGGAATTTGGCGGGAGCCCCTACGAGCAGTACTTC. It yields the protein CSAREEFGGSPYEQYF.

This clonotype was found a few times. The rearrangement uses TRBV12-3 or TRBV12-4 and TRBJ1-5; D unresolved. The CDR3 extends over 17 amino acids. V shed 0 bases and J shed 7 bases, with 19 bases lying between them. CDR3 in DNA: TGTGCCAGCAGTTTAGCCGGGGAGGGAAGGGTTTGGCAGCCCCAGCATTTT. Residues: CASSLAGEGRVWQPQHF.

This clonotype has a count of ten or more. This chain uses TRBV7-9 with TRBJ2-1; possible D gene TRBD1, 5 bases. This CDR3 region has 13 residues. The germline V gene has CDR1 SEHNR and CDR2 FQNEAQ (reference sequence). The V end lost 4 bases, the J end lost 3 bases, and 7 bases lay between the germline ends. The CDR3 nucleotides read TGTGCCAGCAGCTCCAGGGTCTACAATGAGCAGTTCTTC. Translating it yields CASSSRVYNEQFF.

The rearrangement uses TRBV5-1 and TRBJ2-5; D unclear. Germline V CDR1 and CDR2: SGHRS, YFSETQ. V lost 0 bases, J lost 5 bases, and 8 bases lay in between. The CDR3 totals 13 residues. This CDR3 reads CASSLGIGETQYF. As DNA, the CDR3 is TGCGCCAGCAGCTTGGGTATTGGTGAGACCCAGTACTTC.

This clonotype was recorded at least ten times. This chain connects TRBV4-2 to TRBJ2-7; the D call may be TRBD1 or TRBD2 (5 bases each). The CDR3 has 11 residues. Germline assignment: CDR1 LGHNA and CDR2 YNFKEQ. The V end was cut by 7 bases, the J end by 8 bases, with 12 bases between. The CDR3 DNA reads as TGTGCCAGCAAGTGTTGGGGACAGCAGTACGTC. This translates into CASKCWGQQYV.

This clonotype was found many times. The V call is TRBV9, the J call TRBJ2-3, with D uncertain. V was clipped by 0 bases and J by 5 bases, with 10 bases between them. The CDR3 consists of 14 residues. CDR1 and CDR2 from the germline V gene are SGDLS and YYNGEE. As DNA, the CDR3 is TGTGCCAGCAGCGTAGGTATGCCTAGAGATACGCAGTATTTT. Translated: CASSVGMPRDTQYF.

This clonotype was seen at least ten times. J is TRBJ2-1 and V is TRBV5-1, with D perhaps matching TRBD1 (5 bases). The germline V and J ends were trimmed by 0 bases and 8 bases, with 9 bases remaining between them. The CDR3 totals 13 residues. Germline-derived CDR1 and CDR2 are SGHRS and YFSETQ. The CDR3 is CASSLEGMHEQFF. CDR3 coding DNA: TGCGCCAGCAGCTTGGAGGGGATGCATGAGCAGTTCTTC.

V and J are TRBV19 and TRBJ2-7; possible D gene TRBD1, 5 bases. Germline values: CDR1 LNHDA, CDR2 SQIVND (reference sequence). This CDR3 has 16 amino acids. The V end lost 2 bases, the J end lost 4 bases, and 18 bases lay between the germline ends. CDR3 DNA sequence: TGTGCCAGTAGTATAAATTGGGGCGCGAAGATATACGAGCAGTACTTC. Protein product: CASSINWGAKIYEQYF.

The gene calls are TRBV28 and TRBJ1-4; TRBD1 is a possible D gene (5 bases). V gave up 2 bases and J gave up 8 bases, with 15 bases separating them. Germline V gene lookup returns CDR1 MDHEN and CDR2 SYDVKM. The CDR3 has 15 residues. CDR3 sequence: CASSLKEAGWEKLFF. The DNA for the CDR3 is TGTGCCAGCAGTTTAAAGGAGGCAGGGTGGGAAAAACTGTTTTTT.

This clonotype came up many times. The chain has TRBV7-9 and TRBJ2-2, with TRBD1 matching over 7 bases. The CDR3 spans 17 residues. Germline V CDR1 and CDR2: SEHNR, FQNEAQ (reference sequence). V lost 4 bases to trimming and J lost 1 base; unmatched junction nucleotides: 9. The CDR3 loop reads CASSSDRRHRNTGELFF. CDR3 coding DNA: TGTGCCAGCAGCTCGGACAGGCGCCATCGGAACACCGGGGAGCTGTTTTTT.

This clonotype was seen a few times. V usage is TRBV12-3 or TRBV12-4 and J usage is TRBJ2-1, with 12 bases aligning to TRBD2. The length of the CDR3 is 20 residues. The V and J ends lost 3 bases and 0 bases, in that order; junction bases with no gene match: 12. CDR3 nucleotides: TGTGCCAGCAGTTTGCTAGCGGGGGGGGATCTTTTAAGCTCCTACAATGAGCAGTTCTTC. Protein sequence: CASSLLAGGDLLSSYNEQFF.